The 16 T cell receptor beta chains below come from one sample, sequenced in a study of blood T cell repertoires in COVID-19. The repertoire was sequenced with immunoSEQ multiplex PCR; TCRdb's copy has only in-frame clones and lacks some. This sample yields 110,000 or so clones, of which around 90% are seen a single time; roughly 8.2% belongs to the top ten. Source material: peripheral blood. Every receptor here comes from a human donor in a cohort sampled during active COVID-19.

V is TRBV4-1 and J is TRBJ1-3, with D uncertain. Trimming left V 4 bases short and J 2 bases short, with 6 bases between. Germline V gives CDR1 MGHRA, CDR2 YSYEKL. The CDR3 has 13 amino acids. CDR3 amino acids: CASSRGAGNTIYF. CDR3 coding DNA: TGCGCCAGCAGCCGAGGAGCTGGAAACACCATATATTTT.

This chain uses TRBV5-1 with TRBJ1-4; 9 bases line up with TRBD1. V lost 4 bases to trimming and J lost 9 bases; unmatched junction nucleotides: 7. This CDR3 region has 14 residues. Germline CDR1 SGHRS, CDR2 YFSETQ. The CDR3 sequence is CASSPGQGHQKLFF. The CDR3 DNA sequence: TGCGCCAGCAGCCCGGGACAGGGCCACCAAAAACTGTTTTTT.

The chain links TRBV7-3 to TRBJ2-1; 12 bases align to TRBD2. Per germline, CDR1 SGHTA and CDR2 FQGTGA. This CDR3 has 15 amino acids. V lost 5 bases to trimming and J lost 8 bases; unmatched junction nucleotides: 7. The CDR3 DNA follows: TGTGCCAGCAGCACGAGGACTAGCGGGGCGGATGAGCAGTTCTTC. Its translation is CASSTRTSGADEQFF. The full variable domain, with the rest looked up from reference TRBV7-3 and TRBJ2-1, is GAGVSQTPSNKVTEKGKYVELRCDPISGHTALYWYRQSLGQGPEFLIYFQGTGAADDSGLPNDRFFAVRPEGSVSTLKIQRTERGDSAVYLCASSTRTSGADEQFFGPGTRLTVL.

This chain links TRBV11-3 with TRBJ2-5; D may be TRBD2 (5 bases). The CDR3 has 13 amino acids. Trimming stripped 5 bases from V and 2 bases from J, with 9 bases between. Germline V gives CDR1 SGHNT, CDR2 YENEEA. Here the CDR3 DNA reads TGTGCCAGCAGCGAGGGCCCGCAAGAGACCCAGTACTTC. Amino acids: CASSEGPQETQYF. Drawing the rest from reference TRBV11-3 and TRBJ2-5, the complete variable domain is EAGVVQSPRYKIIEKKQPVAFWCNPISGHNTLYWYLQNLGQGPELLIRYENEEAVDDSQLPKDRFSAERLKGVDSTLKIQPAELGDSAVYLCASSEGPQETQYFGPGTRLLVL.

The V and J genes are TRBV7-8 and TRBJ2-2, with D possibly being TRBD1 (5 bases). Trimming stripped 0 bases from V and 5 bases from J, with 13 bases between. Germline CDR1 is SGHVS and CDR2 is FQNEAQ. CDR3 length equals 16 residues. CDR3: CASSLARQGRTGELFF. The CDR3 nucleotides are TGTGCCAGCAGCTTAGCGAGGCAGGGTCGTACCGGGGAGCTGTTTTTT.

For the CDR3, the DNA is TGTGCCAGCAGTGAAGCGCTCGTAACAGGGGCGCGGATCTATGGCTACACCTTC. This encodes CASSEALVTGARIYGYTF. V gene TRBV6-1 combines with J gene TRBJ1-2; TRBD1 aligns across 7 bases. The CDR3 extends over 18 amino acids. Germline V CDR1 and CDR2: MNHNS, SASEGT. V dropped 0 bases and J dropped 4; count of bases not matched to a gene: 14.

The table lists this clone with a count of one. This CDR3 is CASSSRTTSNTGELFF. CDR3 bases: TGTGCCAGCAGCTCCCGGACTACCAGTAACACCGGGGAGCTGTTTTTT. This chain connects TRBV7-2 to TRBJ2-2; possibly TRBD2 for D (6 bases). CDR3 length: 16 amino acids. The germline CDR1 and CDR2 sequences are SGHTA and FQGNSA. V was cut by 4 bases and J by 2 bases, with 14 bases left in between.

V gene TRBV5-1 combines with J gene TRBJ2-3; tentative D call: TRBD2 (6 bases). V was cut by 3 bases and J by 1 base, with 15 bases left in between. Per germline, CDR1 SGHRS and CDR2 YFSETQ. This CDR3 has 16 residues. The CDR3 coding sequence is TGCGCCAGCAGCTCGCCCCGGGACTTCCGCACAGATACGCAGTATTTT. The encoded protein is CASSSPRDFRTDTQYF.

This chain uses TRBV7-8 with TRBJ2-5, with 13 nucleotides matching TRBD2. The CDR3 loop spans 15 amino acids. Per the germline V gene, CDR1 is SGHVS and CDR2 is FQNEAQ. Trimming cost V 4 bases and J 4 bases; bases outside gene matches: 3. CDR3 residues: CASSSTSGGLETQYF. The DNA of the CDR3 is TGTGCCAGCAGCTCGACTAGCGGGGGGTTAGAGACCCAGTACTTC.

This clone appeared once. The rearrangement links TRBV7-3 to TRBJ2-3; 9 nucleotides align to TRBD1. The V segment lost 6 bases and the J segment 1 base; nucleotides outside the gene matches: 11. Germline CDR1 reads SGHTA; CDR2 reads FQGTGA. CDR3 size: 17 residues. This CDR3 reads CASRLNTGGAGTDTQYF. DNA for the CDR3: TGTGCCAGCAGACTTAATACAGGGGGCGCGGGCACAGATACGCAGTATTTT.

The V call is TRBV20-1, the J call TRBJ2-5; no reliable D call. Deletions cut 7 bases from V and 4 bases from J, with 4 bases between. CDR1 and CDR2 from the germline V gene are DFQATT and SNEGSKA (reference sequence). CDR3 length equals 9 residues. CDR3 residues: CSGGETQYF. Written as DNA, the CDR3 is TGCAGTGGCGGAGAGACCCAGTACTTC.

This clone is a singleton in its sample. The CDR3: CASSLGQGEGETQYF. CDR3 nucleotide sequence: TGTGCCAGCAGCCTGGGACAGGGGGAGGGAGAGACCCAGTACTTC. J is TRBJ2-5 and V is TRBV3-1 (or the pseudogene TRBV3-2); 11 nucleotides agree with TRBD1. There are 15 residues in the CDR3. CDR1 LGHDT and CDR2 YNNKEL come from the germline V gene (reference sequence). V dropped 4 bases and J dropped 4; count of bases not matched to a gene: 5.

This chain joins TRBV15 and TRBJ1-5; D perhaps matches TRBD1 (6 bases). The germline gives CDR1 LNHNV, CDR2 YYDKDF (reference sequence). Trimming took 1 base from V and 6 from J, leaving 10 bases between them. This CDR3 comprises 14 residues. The CDR3 nucleotides read TGTGCCACCAGCAGAGTCATGGACAGTCAGCCCCAGCATTTT. This codes for CATSRVMDSQPQHF.

Concerning this clone itself: An end of the junction differs from the germline gene, which may be a read error. The V and J genes are TRBV3-1 (or the pseudogene TRBV3-2) and TRBJ1-2; the match to TRBD1 covers 7 bases. Per germline, CDR1 LGHDT and CDR2 YNNKEL (reference sequence). The CDR3 sequence is 14 residues long. CDR3 loop: CASSQGYRGNGYTF. The CDR3 DNA reads TGTGCCAGCAGCCAAGGGTACAGGGGAAATGGATACACCTTC.

The V gene is TRBV19, the J gene TRBJ1-6; 9 bases are a match to TRBD1. In germline, CDR1 is LNHDA, CDR2 SQIVND (reference sequence). The CDR3 has 17 amino acids. J gave up 7 bases and V 5 bases, and 12 bases lay outside the gene matches. The CDR3 reads CASSVWSRQGGNSPLHF. The CDR3 DNA follows: TGTGCCAGTAGTGTTTGGAGTCGACAGGGGGGAAATTCACCCCTCCACTTT.

The J gene is TRBJ2-1, the V gene TRBV7-3; the D gene is possibly TRBD2 (7 bases). The CDR3 is 15 residues long. V was shortened by 5 bases and J by 6 bases, with 17 bases between the two germline ends. From germline, CDR1 is SGHTA and CDR2 FQGTGA. CDR3 amino acids: CASSPSGGLSNEQFF. Written as DNA, the CDR3 is TGTGCCAGCAGCCCTTCGGGGGGCCTAAGCAATGAGCAGTTCTTC. Supplemented by reference TRBV7-3 and TRBJ2-1, the full variable domain reads GAGVSQTPSNKVTEKGKYVELRCDPISGHTALYWYRQSLGQGPEFLIYFQGTGAADDSGLPNDRFFAVRPEGSVSTLKIQRTERGDSAVYLCASSPSGGLSNEQFFGPGTRLTVL.